A single sample gave rise to the 12 T cell receptor beta chains below, sequenced in a study of T cells in Graves' hyperthyroidism and ophthalmopathy. Amplification targeted TCR beta CDR3 regions from RNA transcripts. Carried out on the TCR CDR3, a first-round RT-PCR used the HTBI primer set. TCRdb fed the multiplex PCR reads into MiXCR, producing one record per CDR3 protein. The data contain about 560,000 distinct CDR3 sequences, around 14% of them seen just once; the ten biggest clones take up 6.5% to 8%. The sequenced material came from blood. These receptors originate from a woman in her thirties with Graves' hyperthyroidism.

At least ten counts were recorded for this clonotype. The chain uses TRBV7-8 and TRBJ1-1; the D gene is possibly TRBD1 (5 bases). This CDR3 region has 13 residues. In germline, CDR1 is SGHVS, CDR2 FQNEAQ. V lost 1 base, J lost 4 bases, and 7 bases lay in between. The CDR3, as DNA: TGTGCCAGCAGCTTAGTTGACAGCACTGAAGCTTTCTTT. Encoded protein: CASSLVDSTEAFF.

The V gene is TRBV20-1, the J gene TRBJ2-1; D is uncertain. The CDR3 runs 10 residues. Looked up from germline, CDR1 is DFQATT and CDR2 is SNEGSKA (reference sequence). V was clipped by 4 bases and J by 7 bases, with 5 bases between them. DNA of the CDR3: TGCAGTGCTAAAGAAAATGAGCAGTTCTTC. Its translation is CSAKENEQFF.

The genes are TRBV5-8 and TRBJ2-7; 8 bases line up with TRBD2. Germline-derived CDR1 and CDR2 are SGHTS and YDEGEE. With 4 bases clipped from V and 3 bases from J, the junction kept 6 bases outside the gene matches. This CDR3 has 14 residues. CDR3 DNA: TGTGCCAGCAGCCCAAGCGGGAGTGTCTACGAGCAGTACTTC. Translated: CASSPSGSVYEQYF.

This chain connects TRBV5-1 to TRBJ2-7; tentatively, D is TRBD1 (6 bases). The germline V gene encodes CDR1 SGHRS and CDR2 YFSETQ. Trimming shortened V by 1 base and J by 4 bases, and 9 bases separated the two germline ends. CDR3 size: 13 residues. The CDR3 here is CASSLNREYEQYF. CDR3 coding DNA: TGCGCCAGCAGCTTGAACAGGGAATACGAGCAGTACTTC. Full variable domain (outside the CDR3, taken from reference TRBV5-1 and TRBJ2-7): KAGVTQTPRYLIKTRGQQVTLSCSPISGHRSVSWYQQTPGQGLQFLFEYFSETQRNKGNFPGRFSGRQFSNSRSEMNVSTLELGDSALYLCASSLNREYEQYFGPGTRLTVT.

This clonotype was seen a handful of times. The V and J genes are TRBV6-2 or TRBV6-3 and TRBJ2-1; the D gene is possibly TRBD1 (5 bases). Germline V gives CDR1 MNHEY, CDR2 SVGEGT. V shed 8 bases and J shed 5 bases, with 19 bases lying between them. This CDR3 is built from 15 residues. In DNA form, the CDR3 reads TGTGCCAGCGGATCTCAAAAAGGGGCAAACAATGAGCAGTTCTTC. As protein: CASGSQKGANNEQFF.

This clonotype was detected a few times. This sequence joins TRBV20-1 and TRBJ1-2; 8 bases are shared with TRBD1. CDR3 size: 13 residues. Germline-derived CDR1 and CDR2 are DFQATT and SNEGSKA (reference sequence). V lost 6 bases to trimming and J lost 7 bases; unmatched junction nucleotides: 10. CDR3: CSAKGTGGRGYTF. In DNA form, the CDR3 reads TGCAGTGCCAAGGGTACAGGGGGTCGTGGCTACACCTTC.

This chain connects TRBV6-2 or TRBV6-3 to TRBJ2-3; 14 bases are shared with TRBD2. The CDR3 sequence is 19 residues long. Germline assignment: CDR1 MNHEY and CDR2 SVGEGT. Losses at the gene ends were 3 bases for V and 4 bases for J; bases not matched to a gene: 12. CDR3 in DNA: TGTGCCAGCAGTTATCGCGGGACTAGCGGGAGTATTGGCTCAGATACGCAGTATTTT. It encodes CASSYRGTSGSIGSDTQYF.

The table lists this clonotype with many counts. The rearrangement links TRBV27 to TRBJ2-7; TRBD1 agrees at 7 bases. CDR3 size: 14 residues. Per the germline V gene, CDR1 is MNHEY and CDR2 is SMNVEV (reference sequence). Losses at the gene ends were 8 bases for V and 5 bases for J; bases not matched to a gene: 12. The CDR3: CASASGTVHDEQYF. CDR3 bases: TGTGCCAGCGCATCCGGGACAGTCCACGACGAGCAGTACTTC.

This clonotype was seen repeatedly, ten times or more. CDR3 loop: CATSRGQYGTRGDEQYF. The DNA for the CDR3 is TGTGCCACCAGTCGGGGCCAATACGGGACACGGGGGGACGAGCAGTACTTC. This sequence joins TRBV24-1 and TRBJ2-7; D is possibly TRBD2 (7 bases). In germline, CDR1 is KGHDR, CDR2 SFDVKD. V was shortened by 6 bases and J by 5 bases, with 25 bases between the two germline ends. The CDR3 sequence is 17 residues long.

This CDR3 reads CASSAFGQGIDGYTF. CDR3 sequence (DNA): TGTGCCAGCAGTGCTTTTGGACAGGGTATAGATGGCTACACCTTC. J is TRBJ1-2 and V is TRBV25-1; 8 bases map to TRBD1. This CDR3 spans 15 amino acids. CDR1 MGHDK and CDR2 SYGVNS come from the germline V gene. V dropped 4 bases and J dropped 6; count of bases not matched to a gene: 10.

The genes are TRBV4-1 and TRBJ1-1; TRBD1 is a possible D gene (6 bases). The CDR3 extends over 16 amino acids. Trimming stripped 6 bases from V and 1 base from J, with 18 bases between. Germline CDR1 reads MGHRA; CDR2 reads YSYEKL. For the CDR3, the DNA is TGCGCCAGCAGAAAAGGAAGACAGGCAAGGAACACTGAAGCTTTCTTT. Translating it yields CASRKGRQARNTEAFF.

The rearrangement links TRBV11-3 to TRBJ1-1, with 8 bases lining up with TRBD1. The junction had 11 bases not matched to a gene; V was cut back by 5 bases and J by 12 bases. The CDR3 length is 13 residues. Germline V gene sequence: CDR1 SGHNT, CDR2 YENEEA. Written as DNA, the CDR3 is TGTGCCAGCAGCCCGAGGCAGGGGGCGATAACTTTCTTT. This gives the protein CASSPRQGAITFF.